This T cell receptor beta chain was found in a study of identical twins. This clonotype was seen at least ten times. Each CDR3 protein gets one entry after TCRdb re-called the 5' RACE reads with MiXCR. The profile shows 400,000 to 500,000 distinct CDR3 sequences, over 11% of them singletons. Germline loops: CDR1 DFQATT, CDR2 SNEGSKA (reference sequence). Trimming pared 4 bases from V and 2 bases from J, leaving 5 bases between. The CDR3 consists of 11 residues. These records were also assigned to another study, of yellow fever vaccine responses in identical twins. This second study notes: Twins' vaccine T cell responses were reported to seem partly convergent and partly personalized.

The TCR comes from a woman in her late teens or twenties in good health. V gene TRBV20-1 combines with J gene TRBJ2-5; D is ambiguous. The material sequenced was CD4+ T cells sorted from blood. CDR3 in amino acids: CSATLQETQYF. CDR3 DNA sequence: TGCAGTGCTACGCTGCAAGAGACCCAGTACTTC.